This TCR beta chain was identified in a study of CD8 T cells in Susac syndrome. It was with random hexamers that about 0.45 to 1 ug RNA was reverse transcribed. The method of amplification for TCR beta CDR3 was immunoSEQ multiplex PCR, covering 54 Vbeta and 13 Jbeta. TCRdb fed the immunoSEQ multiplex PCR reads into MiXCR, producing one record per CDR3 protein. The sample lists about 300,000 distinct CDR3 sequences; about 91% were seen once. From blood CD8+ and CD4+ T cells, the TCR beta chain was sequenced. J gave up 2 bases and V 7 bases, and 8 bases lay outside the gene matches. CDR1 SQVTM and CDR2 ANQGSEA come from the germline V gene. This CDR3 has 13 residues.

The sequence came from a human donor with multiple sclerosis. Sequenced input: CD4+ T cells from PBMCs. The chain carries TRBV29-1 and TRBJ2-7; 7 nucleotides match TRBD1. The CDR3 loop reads CSASGTAPYEQYF. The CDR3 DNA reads TGCAGCGCTTCCGGGACAGCCCCCTACGAGCAGTACTTC.